This is a list of T cell receptor beta chains from one sample in a study of T-cell reconstitution after alpha-beta-depleted transplantation in children. TCRdb reprocessed the PCR reads via MiXCR and lists one record per CDR3 protein. This table holds 600,000 to 800,000 distinct CDR3 sequences, under 15% found once. Sequenced material: PBMCs, taken before TCRalphabeta/CD19-depleted stem cell transplant. These receptors were collected from a girl under 10 years old with congenital amegakaryocytic thrombocytopenia, due to receive a stem cell transplant. Each CDR3 is given with its conserved first and last residue. A D gene is named only where the DNA matches it firmly. Expanded clones are given a class, and other clones once, few, many or no size at all.

j_call,v_call,clone_size,d_call,cdr3_nt,cdr3_aa
TRBJ2-3,TRBV20-1,many,NA,TGCAGTGCTACCGGGACACTTAGCACAGATACGCAGTATTTT,CSATGTLSTDTQYF
TRBJ2-3,TRBV12-3/TRBV12-4,few,NA,TGTGCCAGCAGTCCAGGGGGGCCTACCAGTGATACGCAGTATTTT,CASSPGGPTSDTQYF
TRBJ2-3,TRBV5-1,many,NA,TGCGCCAGCAGCTTGGAATCCCCCGACTCCACAGATACGCAGTATTTT,CASSLESPDSTDTQYF
TRBJ2-5,TRBV7-2,few,NA,TGTGCCAGCAGCTTAGCGCCAGGGACTGGCCGAGAGACCCAGTACTTC,CASSLAPGTGRETQYF
TRBJ1-2,TRBV29-1,NA,NA,TGCAGCGTTGACGAGGGCGAGATATCCGCTAACTATGGCTACACCTTC,CSVDEGEISANYGYTF
TRBJ2-1,TRBV11-2,many,NA,TGTGCCAGCAGCTCCTCAAACAATGAGCAGTTCTTC,CASSSSNNEQFF
TRBJ2-1,TRBV25-1,NA,NA,TGTGCCAGCAGTGGGGGATTGGAGGAGGGTTCCTACAATGAGCAGTTCTTC,CASSGGLEEGSYNEQFF
TRBJ1-5,TRBV5-1,few,NA,NA,CASSFGEGQPQHF
TRBJ2-6,TRBV7-3,few,TRBD1,TGTGCCAGCAGCTTTACAAGTAGGATTATTGGGACAGGGGGTAATGGGGCCAACGTCCTGACTTTC,CASSFTSRIIGTGGNGANVLTF
TRBJ2-3,TRBV29-1,many,NA,TGCAGCGTTGAAGATACTAGCAGCCCTAGCACAGATACGCAGTATTTT,CSVEDTSSPSTDTQYF
TRBJ2-1,TRBV29-1,many,NA,TGCAGCGCTAACGACTACCTAGGGAGTGAGCAGTTCTTC,CSANDYLGSEQFF
TRBJ1-5,TRBV5-1,many,NA,TGCGCCAGCAGCTTGGATGGTCAGCCCCAGCATTTT,CASSLDGQPQHF
TRBJ2-1,TRBV12-3/TRBV12-4,many,TRBD2,TGTGCCAGCAGTCCCTCTAGCGGGAGTGATGAGCAGTTCTTC,CASSPSSGSDEQFF
TRBJ1-2,TRBV6-5,many,TRBD1,TGTGCCAGTAGACAGGGCTACGGCTACACCTTC,CASRQGYGYTF
TRBJ2-3,TRBV20-1,many,NA,TGCAGTGCTAGAGATCTTACCTTACGCTCTACGCAGTATTTT,CSARDLTLRSTQYF
TRBJ1-2,TRBV19,NA,NA,TGTGCCCCCGGGGAGAGGGGCGTTAGGAACTATGGCTACACCTTC,CAPGERGVRNYGYTF
TRBJ2-1,TRBV10-3,few,TRBD1,TGTGCCATTAAACCGGGACAGGGGGCGGGCAATGAGCAGTTCTTC,CAIKPGQGAGNEQFF
TRBJ1-1,TRBV20-1,many,NA,TGCAGTGCTAGAGACGGGACGCTATCGGTCACTGAAGCTTTCTTT,CSARDGTLSVTEAFF
TRBJ2-3,TRBV20-1,few,NA,TGCAGTGCCCCCGGCGCACCCTGGCCGCGCACAGATACGCAGTATTTT,CSAPGAPWPRTDTQYF
TRBJ2-7,TRBV20-1,NA,NA,TGCAGTGGCGTGGACGGAGAGACCTACGAGCAGTACTTC,CSGVDGETYEQYF
TRBJ2-1,TRBV20-1,many,NA,TGCAGTGCCCCCGGGGTTAGCGGATCCTACAATGAGCAGTTCTTC,CSAPGVSGSYNEQFF
TRBJ1-1,TRBV20-1,many,TRBD1,TGCAGTGCTGAACTGGACAGGTTATCTGAAGCTTTCTTT,CSAELDRLSEAFF
TRBJ2-7,TRBV29-1,many,TRBD1,TGCAGCGTTGAAGGTTTGGGACAGGGGGAAATCGACGAGCAGTACTTC,CSVEGLGQGEIDEQYF
TRBJ2-1,TRBV5-4,few,TRBD2,TGTGCCAGCAGCTACTTAGCGGGAGGAGGTAATAATGAGCAGTTCTTC,CASSYLAGGGNNEQFF
TRBJ2-4,TRBV27,few,TRBD1,TGTGCCAGCAGTTTATCGACAGGGGGGGACATTCAGTACTTC,CASSLSTGGDIQYF
TRBJ2-2,TRBV24-1,few,TRBD2,TGTGCCACCAGTTTGGGCGGGAGGGCCGGCACCGGGGAGCTGTTTTTT,CATSLGGRAGTGELFF
TRBJ2-3,TRBV12-3/TRBV12-4,many,NA,TGTGCCAGCAGTTCCGCCTTTTTGCTAGATACGCAGTATTTT,CASSSAFLLDTQYF
TRBJ1-1,TRBV7-6,few,NA,TGTGCCAGCAGCTTTTCGACAGGCGGACTGAACACTGAAGCTTTCTTT,CASSFSTGGLNTEAFF
TRBJ2-1,TRBV27,few,NA,TGTGCCAGCAGTCCCCTCGGACTCGGCAATGAGCAGTTCTTC,CASSPLGLGNEQFF
TRBJ1-5,TRBV28,many,NA,TGTGCCAGCAGTCAGTGGGCCTGGGGGCGGGTGATCAGCGAGGATCAGCCCCAGCATTTT,CASSQWAWGRVISEDQPQHF
TRBJ2-2,TRBV20-1,few,NA,TGCAGTGCCCCGGACAGTCACCGTAACACCGGGGAGCTGTTTTTT,CSAPDSHRNTGELFF
TRBJ2-5,TRBV3-1,few,NA,TGTGCCAGCAGCCAGTATCAAGAAGAGACCCAGTACTTC,CASSQYQEETQYF
TRBJ2-3,TRBV5-1,few,TRBD2,TGCGCCAGCAGCTCCGGGACTAGCGGAGTCACAGATACGCAGTATTTT,CASSSGTSGVTDTQYF
TRBJ2-1,TRBV20-1,many,TRBD2,TGCAGTGTCTCCGCACTAGCGACCTCCTACAATGAGCAGTTCTTC,CSVSALATSYNEQFF
TRBJ2-6,TRBV6-1,NA,NA,TGTGCCAGCAGTGAATTGGCGACTACTGGGGCCAACGTCCTGACTTTC,CASSELATTGANVLTF
TRBJ1-4,TRBV5-1,few,TRBD1,TGCGCCAGCAGCCGGTTTGACAGGGGGAATGAAAAACTGTTTTTT,CASSRFDRGNEKLFF
TRBJ2-1,TRBV29-1,many,NA,TGCAGCGTTGTGCGGGAACGCAATGAGCAGTTCTTC,CSVVRERNEQFF
TRBJ1-6,TRBV27,many,NA,TGTGCCAGCGGCCTATCTACACCCCTCCACTTT,CASGLSTPLHF
TRBJ1-6,TRBV20-1,many,NA,TGCAGTGCTAGAGAGGGCAGGGTGTATTCACCCCTCCACTTT,CSAREGRVYSPLHF
TRBJ1-6,TRBV28,NA,NA,TGTGCCAGCAGCCCGGCCCGCTATAATTCACCCCTCCACTTT,CASSPARYNSPLHF
TRBJ1-6,TRBV7-2,NA,TRBD1,TGTGCCAGCAGCTTGACAGGGGGCTATTCACCCCTCCACTTT,CASSLTGGYSPLHF
TRBJ1-4,TRBV7-9,NA,NA,TGTGCCAGCAGCCTACGTTCGATTGGGGAAAAACTGTTTTTT,CASSLRSIGEKLFF
TRBJ2-3,TRBV2,few,NA,TGTGCCAGCAGCGACATGCTAGGGACCACAGATACGCAGTATTTT,CASSDMLGTTDTQYF
TRBJ2-3,TRBV5-1,many,NA,TGCGCCAGCAGCTGGGGTCGACTAGGCACAGATACGCAGTATTTT,CASSWGRLGTDTQYF
TRBJ1-2,TRBV12-3/TRBV12-4,few,TRBD1,TGTGCCAGCAGTTTAGTGGACAGGGGCTCTCCCTATGGCTACACCTTC,CASSLVDRGSPYGYTF
TRBJ2-7,TRBV20-1,few,TRBD2,TGCAGTGCTAGCTCCTCCGGGAGGGGTTACGAGCAGTACTTC,CSASSSGRGYEQYF
TRBJ2-2,TRBV7-8,NA,NA,TGTGCCAGCAGCTTGAGACTACCGGCGGCGGGGGAGCTGTTTTTT,CASSLRLPAAGELFF
TRBJ2-4,TRBV20-1,NA,TRBD2,TGCAGTGCGGGTGGCCTAGCGGGGGAGGTTGGGAACATTCAGTACTTC,CSAGGLAGEVGNIQYF
TRBJ1-3,TRBV20-1,many,NA,TGCAGTGCTAGACACACAGGGAAAGGAAACACCATATATTTT,CSARHTGKGNTIYF
TRBJ2-1,TRBV20-1,NA,TRBD2,TGCAGTGCTTCACGGCCTCTAGCGGGAGTGACTGGTGAGCAGTTCTTC,CSASRPLAGVTGEQFF
TRBJ1-1,TRBV3-1,NA,TRBD1,TGTGCCAGCAGCCAAGAGGACAGGGGGAACACTGAAGCTTTCTTT,CASSQEDRGNTEAFF
TRBJ2-5,TRBV5-1,many,TRBD2,TGCGCCAGCAGCCGAGGACTAGCGGGAGATTACCAAGAGACCCAGTACTTC,CASSRGLAGDYQETQYF
TRBJ2-2,TRBV6-2/TRBV6-3,NA,NA,TGTGCCAGCAGTTTCCCGGGATTTAACACCGGGGAGCTGTTTTTT,CASSFPGFNTGELFF
TRBJ2-1,TRBV20-1,many,NA,TGCAGTGCTAGAAGAGGGGGGCCCTACAATGAGCAGTTCTTC,CSARRGGPYNEQFF
TRBJ2-1,TRBV7-6,many,NA,TGTGCCAGCAGTCACGACAGGTTGTCCTACAATGAGCAGTTCTTC,CASSHDRLSYNEQFF
TRBJ1-2,TRBV12-3/TRBV12-4,many,TRBD1,TGTGCCAGCAGTTTAACAGGGGGAGACTATGGCTACACCTTC,CASSLTGGDYGYTF
TRBJ2-1,TRBV29-1,many,TRBD2,TGCAGCGTTGACGTGGCGGGAGGGTTTAGCTCCTACAATGAGCAGTTCTTC,CSVDVAGGFSSYNEQFF